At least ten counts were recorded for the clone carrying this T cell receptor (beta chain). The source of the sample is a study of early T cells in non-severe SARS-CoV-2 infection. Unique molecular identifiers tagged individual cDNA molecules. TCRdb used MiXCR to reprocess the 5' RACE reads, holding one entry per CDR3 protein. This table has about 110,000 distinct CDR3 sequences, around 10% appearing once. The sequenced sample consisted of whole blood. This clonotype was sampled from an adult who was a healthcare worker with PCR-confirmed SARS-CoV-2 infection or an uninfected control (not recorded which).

The CDR3 DNA reads as TGTGCTAGTGCCCCCGGGGGAGGGGATGAAAAACTGTTTTTT. It codes for CASAPGGGDEKLFF. The chain is built from TRBV12-5 and TRBJ1-4; tentative D call: TRBD1 (5 bases). The CDR3 runs 14 residues. Germline CDR1 LGHNT, CDR2 FRNRAP. V was cut by 7 bases and J by 6 bases, with 15 bases left in between.